These 8 T cell receptor beta chains were sequenced from one sample in a study of PD-1 blockade in classical Hodgkin lymphoma. Profiled with immunoSEQ multiplex PCR; TCRdb holds only in-frame clones, not every one. This table has tens of thousands of clones, more than 70% appearing once. All trial patients relapsed after autologous stem cell transplantation. The sample consisted of peripheral blood mononuclear cells (PBMCs), taken at baseline. The receptors were sampled from a human donor with classical Hodgkin lymphoma.

V gene TRBV11-2 combines with J gene TRBJ2-1; D not certain. V was cut by 0 bases and J by 5 bases, with 11 bases left in between. The germline CDR1 and CDR2 sequences are SGHAT and FQNNGV. CDR3 length: 15 residues. Here the CDR3 reads CASSLDPRADNEQFF. For the CDR3, the DNA is TGTGCCAGCAGCTTAGATCCTCGGGCGGACAATGAGCAGTTCTTC.

This clone was seen just once. The chain joins TRBV6-5 to TRBJ1-5; D is uncertain. V gave up 1 base and J gave up 4 bases, with 11 bases separating them. Germline V gives CDR1 MNHEY, CDR2 SVGAGI. The CDR3 loop spans 15 amino acids. DNA of the CDR3: TGTGCCAGCAGTTACTACCGAAATGGGAATCAGCCCCAGCATTTT. Amino acids: CASSYYRNGNQPQHF.

In this sample, this clone turned up once. The rearrangement uses TRBV6-7 and TRBJ1-5; a weak D match, TRBD1 (5 bases). TRBV6-7 is an ORF; its function is uncertain. This CDR3 spans 16 amino acids. V shed 2 bases and J shed 0 bases, with 11 bases lying between them. The DNA for the CDR3 is TGTGCCAGCAGTTACACCCAAGGGGATAGCAATCAGCCCCAGCATTTT. Protein sequence: CASSYTQGDSNQPQHF.

This clone was detected once. This chain joins TRBV28 and TRBJ2-5, with D hard to call. The V end was cut by 7 bases, the J end by 1 base, with 10 bases between. The CDR3 is 13 residues long. Germline V lookup: CDR1 MDHEN, CDR2 SYDVKM. In nucleotides, the CDR3 is TGTGCCAGCACCACTTCCCTCCAAGAGACCCAGTACTTC. Translated, it gives CASTTSLQETQYF.

V is TRBV6-1 and J is TRBJ2-3; 8 bases match TRBD2. The germline CDR1 and CDR2 sequences are MNHNS and SASEGT. The ends lost 0 bases at V and 4 bases at J; junction bases unmatched: 9. The CDR3 is 17 residues long. The CDR3 DNA is TGTGCCAGCAGTGAAGCAGGAACGGCTAGCGGGCCAGATACGCAGTATTTT. Amino acid sequence: CASSEAGTASGPDTQYF.

This clone was detected once. The V call is TRBV4-3, the J call TRBJ1-1, with unresolved D. Germline V gives CDR1 LGHNA, CDR2 YSLEER. V was shortened by 1 base and J by 5 bases, with 14 bases between the two germline ends. The CDR3 sequence is 15 residues long. CDR3 sequence: CASSQGVLPLTEAFF. DNA of the CDR3: TGCGCCAGCAGCCAAGGAGTGCTTCCTCTGACTGAAGCTTTCTTT.

This rearrangement joins TRBV9 to TRBJ2-3, with D perhaps matching TRBD1 (6 bases). Germline assignment: CDR1 SGDLS and CDR2 YYNGEE. Trimming took off 0 bases at V and 4 bases at J, with 15 bases between the two ends. The CDR3 has 16 residues. The CDR3: CASSVEGRGGADTQYF. CDR3 coding DNA: TGTGCCAGCAGCGTAGAAGGCAGGGGCGGCGCAGATACGCAGTATTTT.

This chain connects TRBV5-1 to TRBJ2-2; D not resolved. The CDR3 is 13 residues long. Trimming cost V 3 bases and J 4 bases, with 7 bases left between them. CDR1 and CDR2 (germline): SGHRS, YFSETQ. The CDR3 protein is CASSYHITGELFF. In DNA form, the CDR3 reads TGCGCCAGCAGCTATCATATCACCGGGGAGCTGTTTTTT.